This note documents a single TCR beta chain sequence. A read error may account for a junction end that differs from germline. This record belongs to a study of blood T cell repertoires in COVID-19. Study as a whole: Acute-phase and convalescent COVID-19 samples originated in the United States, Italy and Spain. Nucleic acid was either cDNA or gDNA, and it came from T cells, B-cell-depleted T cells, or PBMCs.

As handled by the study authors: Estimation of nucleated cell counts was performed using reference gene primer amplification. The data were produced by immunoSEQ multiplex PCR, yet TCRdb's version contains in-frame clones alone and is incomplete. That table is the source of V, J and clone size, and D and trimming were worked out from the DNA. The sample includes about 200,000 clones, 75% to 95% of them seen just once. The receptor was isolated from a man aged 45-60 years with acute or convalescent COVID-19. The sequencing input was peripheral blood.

The CDR3 bases are TGTGCCCGGAGTGTACTCTACGAGCAGTACTTC. This sequence encodes CARSVLYEQYF. V and J are TRBV30 and TRBJ2-7, with D hard to call. This CDR3 has 11 residues. Germline loops: CDR1 GTSNPN, CDR2 SVGIG (reference sequence).